The clone carrying this TCR beta chain has more than one count but fewer than ten. Its target is unknown. The PCR contained 60 Vbeta and 13 Jbeta primers. This table comes from immunoSEQ multiplex PCR, and its TCRdb copy is limited to in-frame clones, with some not included. Of tens of thousands of clones listed, 72% are singletons. This CDR3 region has 14 residues. Unmatched junction bases numbered 8, after V lost 0 bases and J lost 11 bases. Germline V gene sequence: CDR1 MNHNY, CDR2 SVGAGI (reference sequence). The sample comes from a study of cytomegalovirus exposure and HLA in healthy donors. Overall study findings and caveats: Later analysis found that TCR beta chains associated with HLA were more clonally expanded than other, equally common chains.

The TCR comes from a woman aged 40-49 years in good health and CMV-seropositive. The sample consisted of PBMCs. The chain uses TRBV6-6 and TRBJ1-1, with TRBD1 matching over 8 bases. The CDR3 loop is CASSYSTRGLVAFF. The DNA of the CDR3 is TGTGCCAGCAGTTACTCGACCAGGGGGCTAGTGGCTTTCTTT.